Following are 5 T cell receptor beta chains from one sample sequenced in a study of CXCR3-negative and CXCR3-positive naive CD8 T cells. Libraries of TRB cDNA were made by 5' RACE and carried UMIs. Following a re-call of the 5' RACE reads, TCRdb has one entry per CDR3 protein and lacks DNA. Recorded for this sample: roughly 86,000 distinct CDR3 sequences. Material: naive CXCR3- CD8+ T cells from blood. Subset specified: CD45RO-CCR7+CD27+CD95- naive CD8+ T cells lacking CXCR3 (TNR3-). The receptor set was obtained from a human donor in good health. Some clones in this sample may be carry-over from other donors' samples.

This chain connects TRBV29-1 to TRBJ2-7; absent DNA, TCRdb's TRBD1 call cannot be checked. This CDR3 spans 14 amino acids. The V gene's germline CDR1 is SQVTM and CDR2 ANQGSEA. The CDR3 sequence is CSVASWDREYEQYF.

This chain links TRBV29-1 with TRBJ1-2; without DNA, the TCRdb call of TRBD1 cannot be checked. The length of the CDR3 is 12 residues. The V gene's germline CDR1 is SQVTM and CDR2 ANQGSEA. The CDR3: CSATTGPYGYTF.

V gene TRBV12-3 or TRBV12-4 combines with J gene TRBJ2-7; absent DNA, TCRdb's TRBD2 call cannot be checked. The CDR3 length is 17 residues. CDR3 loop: CASSSPLAGGGSYEEYF.

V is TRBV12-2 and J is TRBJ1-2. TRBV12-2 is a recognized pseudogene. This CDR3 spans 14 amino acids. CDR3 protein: CASRLAVSLYGYTF.

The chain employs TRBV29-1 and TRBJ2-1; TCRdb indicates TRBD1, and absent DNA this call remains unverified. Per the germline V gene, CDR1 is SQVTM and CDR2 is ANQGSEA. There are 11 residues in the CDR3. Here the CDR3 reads CSVRLVGEQFF.